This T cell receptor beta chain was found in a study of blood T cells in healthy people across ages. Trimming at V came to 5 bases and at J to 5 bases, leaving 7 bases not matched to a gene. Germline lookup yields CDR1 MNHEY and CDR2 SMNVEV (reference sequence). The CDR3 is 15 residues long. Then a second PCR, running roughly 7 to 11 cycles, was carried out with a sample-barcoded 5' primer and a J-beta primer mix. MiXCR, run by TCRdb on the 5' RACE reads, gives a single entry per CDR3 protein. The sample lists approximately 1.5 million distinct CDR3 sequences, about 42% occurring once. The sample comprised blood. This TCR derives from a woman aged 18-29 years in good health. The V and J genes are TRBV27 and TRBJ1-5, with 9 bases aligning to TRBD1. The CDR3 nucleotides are TGTGCCAGCAGTCCGGGGACAGGGAGGTATCAGCCCCAGCATTTT. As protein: CASSPGTGRYQPQHF.